This section outlines one TCR beta chain sequence together with its context. Additional DNA sequences in this sample encode the identical CDR3. This entry comes from a study of shared clonotypes between healthy human individuals. Only in-frame clones appear in the TCRdb table, and some are missing; sequencing was by immunoSEQ multiplex PCR. The sample has over a million clones; about 98.5% are singletons. This CDR3 has 14 amino acids. Deletions cut 4 bases from V and 2 bases from J, with 12 bases between. Germline values: CDR1 SGHRS, CDR2 YFSETQ. The gene calls are TRBV5-1 and TRBJ1-1, with D unresolved. This receptor was obtained from a man aged 25-45 years in good health. Sequenced sample: naive CD4+ T cells sorted from blood. Subset given: CD45RA+ positively selected. CDR3 nucleotide sequence: TGCGCCAGCAGCCCCGACGGATTAAACACTGAAGCTTTCTTT. It is translated as CASSPDGLNTEAFF. The variable domain in full, with the rest retrieved from reference TRBV5-1 and TRBJ1-1, is KAGVTQTPRYLIKTRGQQVTLSCSPISGHRSVSWYQQTPGQGLQFLFEYFSETQRNKGNFPGRFSGRQFSNSRSEMNVSTLELGDSALYLCASSPDGLNTEAFFGQGTRLTVV.